Included here is one T cell receptor beta chain sequence, with context. Its antigen is as yet unknown. The isolated RNA, all of it, was reverse transcribed, so expressed TCRB transcripts were what got sequenced. Clones were read by immunoSEQ multiplex PCR, and TCRdb kept only the in-frame ones, dropping some. Altogether about 250,000 clones are present, 11% to 15% being singletons, with the ten largest covering roughly 0.028%. This entry belongs to a study of beta chain features in type 1 diabetes. Study at large: What patients shared with healthy donors was a similar profile of age, gender and cell yields.

Notes on the study in general: Patients with type 1 diabetes showed fewer VDJ junction insertions and more deletions.

The length of the CDR3 is 13 residues. CDR1 and CDR2 (germline): LNHDA, SQIVND (reference sequence). Trimming stripped 7 bases from V and 6 bases from J, with 13 bases between. Sequenced: naive CD4+ T cells from blood. The genes are TRBV19 and TRBJ1-5; D is possibly TRBD1 (6 bases). The sequence derives from a woman in her forties in good health. The CDR3 loop is CASTQQGGQPQHF. The CDR3 DNA is TGTGCCAGTACCCAACAGGGTGGTCAGCCCCAGCATTTT. The whole variable domain, remainder taken from reference TRBV19 and TRBJ1-5, is DGGITQSPKYLFRKEGQNVTLSCEQNLNHDAMYWYRQDPGQGLRLIYYSQIVNDFQKGDIAEGYSVSREKKESFPLTVTSAQKNPTAFYLCASTQQGGQPQHFGDGTRLSIL.